Each of the 29 T cell receptor beta chains below was sequenced from the same sample in a study of response to subunit inactivated influenza vaccine. TCRdb ran MiXCR on the RT-PCR reads and lists one entry per CDR3 protein. In the table there are 300,000 to 350,000 distinct CDR3 sequences, 20% to 25% of which are singletons. The sequencing here drew on PBMCs from blood, taken about 20 months after vaccination. These TCRs come from a man aged 50 to 75 who received an inactivated influenza vaccine.

CDR3 amino acids: CASSDTGKGTEAFF. The CDR3, as DNA: TGTGCCAGCAGTGACACAGGGAAAGGCACTGAAGCTTTCTTT. The chain uses TRBV6-4 and TRBJ1-1, with a tentative D call TRBD1 (6 bases). There are 14 residues in the CDR3. V was trimmed by 2 bases and J by 4 bases, leaving 11 bases between them. CDR1 MRHNA and CDR2 SNTAGT come from the germline V gene.

This clonotype turned up a few times. The chain couples TRBV19 to TRBJ1-6; 7 bases match TRBD1. Germline CDR1 LNHDA, CDR2 SQIVND (reference sequence). CDR3 size: 15 residues. The junction had 10 bases not matched to a gene; V was cut back by 9 bases and J by 5 bases. The CDR3 nucleotides are TGTGCCAGCGGATTACCGGGACAGAATAATTCACCCCTCCACTTT. Translation: CASGLPGQNNSPLHF.

This clonotype was observed a few times. The chain is built from TRBV5-1 and TRBJ2-2, with D perhaps given as TRBD1 or TRBD2 (5 bases each). V was cut by 5 bases and J by 3 bases, with 17 bases left in between. The CDR3 runs 16 residues. Looked up from germline, CDR1 is SGHRS and CDR2 is YFSETQ. CDR3 sequence reads: CASRPSGTEHTGELFF. CDR3 nucleotides: TGCGCCAGCAGACCATCCGGGACCGAGCACACCGGGGAGCTGTTTTTT.

Only a few counts were recorded for this clonotype. The chain combines TRBV5-6 with TRBJ1-1, with D possibly matching TRBD1 (5 bases). The CDR3 sequence is 15 residues long. V was cut by 1 base and J by 1 base, with 11 bases left in between. The V gene's germline CDR1 is SGHDT and CDR2 YYEEEE. This CDR3 is CASSLNPGPNTEAFF. In DNA form, the CDR3 reads TGTGCCAGCAGCTTGAACCCGGGGCCGAACACTGAAGCTTTCTTT.

This clonotype has a handful of counts. The chain has TRBV20-1 and TRBJ1-1; D call uncertain. The ends were cut back, 0 bases at V and 3 bases at J, with 14 bases in the middle. This CDR3 region has 15 residues. Germline lookup yields CDR1 DFQATT and CDR2 SNEGSKA (reference sequence). The CDR3 bases are TGCAGTGCTAGAGATTTACGTCGGGCGGACACTGAAGCTTTCTTT. Translation: CSARDLRRADTEAFF.

The J gene is TRBJ2-1, the V gene TRBV4-1; D gene ambiguous. The CDR3 has 14 amino acids. The germline V and J ends were trimmed by 4 bases and 5 bases, with 12 bases remaining between them. Germline CDR1 MGHRA, CDR2 YSYEKL. The CDR3 is CASSPRGQNNEQFF. For the CDR3, the DNA is TGCGCCAGCAGCCCCCGTGGGCAAAACAATGAGCAGTTCTTC.

The genes are TRBV5-5 and TRBJ1-6, with D hard to call. The CDR3 length is 16 residues. Germline CDR1 SGHKS, CDR2 YYEKEE (reference sequence). V dropped 5 bases and J dropped 7 bases, with 19 bases sitting between them. CDR3 bases: TGTGCCAGCAGACCTGATTTCCGGGAATCGAATTCACCCCTCCACTTT. Amino acid sequence: CASRPDFRESNSPLHF.

This clonotype was observed at least ten times. The chain uses TRBV7-9 and TRBJ1-6; no firm D call. V lost 4 bases to trimming and J lost 5 bases, with 12 bases between them. The length of the CDR3 is 15 residues. Germline lookup yields CDR1 SEHNR and CDR2 FQNEAQ (reference sequence). CDR3 DNA: TGTGCCAGCAGCTCTCGTTGGGCTGATAATTCACCCCTCCACTTT. This sequence encodes CASSSRWADNSPLHF.

This clonotype was observed a few times. For the CDR3, the DNA is TGTGCCACCCGTGGGCCTTCCCGAGGGGAAAAACTGTTTTTT. It specifies CATRGPSRGEKLFF. This chain connects TRBV4-2 to TRBJ1-4; D remains ambiguous. Trimming shortened V by 10 bases and J by 8 bases, and 20 bases separated the two germline ends. This CDR3 contains 14 residues. Germline V gene data show CDR1 as LGHNA and CDR2 as YNFKEQ.

This sequence joins TRBV7-9 and TRBJ1-3, with D perhaps TRBD1 (6 bases). Germline V CDR1 and CDR2: SEHNR, FQNEAQ (reference sequence). There are 17 residues in the CDR3. V lost 1 base and J 4 bases, leaving 17 bases between the germline ends. DNA of the CDR3: TGTGCCAGCAGCTTAGGATGGACAGAACAGGCCGGAAACACCATATATTTT. Its protein product is CASSLGWTEQAGNTIYF.

This clonotype was counted ten times or more. This chain links TRBV20-1 with TRBJ1-1; D is ambiguous. The CDR3 loop spans 15 amino acids. Germline CDR1 reads DFQATT; CDR2 reads SNEGSKA (reference sequence). Trimming took 2 bases from V and 1 from J, leaving 14 bases between them. CDR3 protein: CSARTPGPGNTEAFF. In DNA, the CDR3 is TGCAGTGCTAGAACCCCAGGCCCCGGGAACACTGAAGCTTTCTTT.

This clonotype was seen a handful of times. The genes are TRBV12-3 or TRBV12-4 and TRBJ2-5; TRBD2 matches 8 bases. The CDR3 totals 13 residues. Trimming took 6 bases from V and 4 from J; bases not matched to a gene: 4. The CDR3 DNA reads TGTGCCAGCAGAGTAACTAGCGGAGAGACCCAGTACTTC. Translated: CASRVTSGETQYF.

The CDR3 coding sequence is TGTGCCAGCAGTTACTCGATGGGACAGGGTTTCTACGAGCAGTACTTC. Translated: CASSYSMGQGFYEQYF. The J gene is TRBJ2-7, the V gene TRBV6-5, with 9 bases fitting TRBD1. Germline CDR1 reads MNHEY; CDR2 reads SVGAGI. The CDR3 consists of 16 residues. The junction had 6 bases not matched to a gene; V was cut back by 0 bases and J by 3 bases.

The chain has TRBV6-5 and TRBJ1-5; D uncertain. CDR3 size: 14 residues. Germline V lookup: CDR1 MNHEY, CDR2 SVGAGI. The V end was cut by 5 bases, the J end by 1 base, with 9 bases between. The chain's CDR3 is CASSNTGSNQPQHF. CDR3 in DNA: TGTGCCAGCAGTAACACTGGGAGCAATCAGCCCCAGCATTTT.

This clonotype has a handful of counts. The gene calls are TRBV5-4 and TRBJ1-2, with D perhaps matching TRBD1 (6 bases). The CDR3 covers 16 residues. V lost 2 bases, J lost 4 bases, and 18 bases lay in between. The V gene's germline CDR1 is SGHNT and CDR2 YYREEE (reference sequence). For the CDR3, the DNA is TGTGCCAGCAGCTTATCTCGGAGCCAGGGGAGCTATGGCTACACCTTC. The encoded protein is CASSLSRSQGSYGYTF. The full variable domain, its missing parts supplied by reference TRBV5-4 and TRBJ1-2, is ETGVTQSPTHLIKTRGQQVTLRCSSQSGHNTVSWYQQALGQGPQFIFQYYREEENGRGNFPPRFSGLQFPNYSSELNVNALELDDSALYLCASSLSRSQGSYGYTFGSGTRLTVV.

The chain is built from TRBV27 and TRBJ2-3; 7 bases line up with TRBD1. Germline V gene lookup returns CDR1 MNHEY and CDR2 SMNVEV (reference sequence). This CDR3 has 15 residues. The junction had 11 bases not matched to a gene; V was cut back by 5 bases and J by 6 bases. This chain's CDR3 is CASSGTALAGDTQYF. CDR3 coding DNA: TGTGCCAGCAGTGGGACAGCATTAGCTGGGGATACGCAGTATTTT.

The table lists this clonotype with many counts. The chain joins TRBV27 to TRBJ1-1; no reliable D call. V was cut by 2 bases and J by 8 bases, with 18 bases left in between. CDR1 and CDR2 from the germline V gene are MNHEY and SMNVEV (reference sequence). The CDR3 sequence is 15 residues long. In nucleotides, the CDR3 is TGTGCCAGCAGTTTAATAGGCAGCCCGAAACTAGAAGCTTTCTTT. This sequence encodes CASSLIGSPKLEAFF.

This clonotype was recorded a few times. The chain carries TRBV6-5 and TRBJ1-4; D gene uncertain. CDR1 is MNHEY and CDR2 is SVGAGI in the germline V gene. The CDR3 loop spans 18 amino acids. Trimming shortened V by 4 bases and J by 2 bases, and 20 bases separated the two germline ends. In nucleotides, the CDR3 is TGTGCCAGCAGTTTTGATTATAAGGGAATTGGGACTAATGAAAAACTGTTTTTT. Translation: CASSFDYKGIGTNEKLFF.

Many counts were recorded for this clonotype. The rearrangement joins TRBV11-2 to TRBJ1-6; D ambiguous. Deletions cut 0 bases from V and 9 bases from J, with 12 bases between. This CDR3 has 15 residues. Germline V gene lookup returns CDR1 SGHAT and CDR2 FQNNGV. The CDR3 spells CASSLEGRSGSPLHF. DNA of the CDR3: TGTGCCAGCAGCTTAGAGGGCAGGAGTGGTTCACCCCTCCACTTT.

This clonotype was counted only a few times. The chain combines TRBV4-3 with TRBJ1-5; weak D call: TRBD1 (5 bases). CDR3 length: 14 amino acids. V was shortened by 0 bases and J by 7 bases, with 10 bases between the two germline ends. CDR1 and CDR2 from the germline V gene are LGHNA and YSLEER. The CDR3 DNA reads TGCGCCAGCAGCCAAGACTGGAGGGGCCAGCCCCAGCATTTT. Translated, it gives CASSQDWRGQPQHF.

This clonotype was found many times. The J gene is TRBJ2-5, the V gene TRBV7-2; TRBD1 or TRBD2 may be the D gene (5 bases each). CDR3 length equals 14 residues. CDR1 SGHTA and CDR2 FQGNSA come from the germline V gene. Trimming stripped 1 base from V and 0 bases from J, with 6 bases between. The CDR3 here is CASSLGGYQETQYF. CDR3 DNA: TGTGCCAGCAGCTTAGGGGGGTACCAAGAGACCCAGTACTTC.

This chain connects TRBV12-3 or TRBV12-4 to TRBJ2-7; TRBD1 matches at 9 bases. There are 14 residues in the CDR3. J gave up 4 bases and V 2 bases, and 3 bases lay outside the gene matches. DNA of the CDR3: TGTGCCAGCAGTTTAAGGACAGGGGAATACGAGCAGTACTTC. It yields the protein CASSLRTGEYEQYF.

This clonotype has a handful of counts. A junction end diverges from the germline sequence, so it may reflect a read error. The chain links TRBV7-7 to TRBJ2-5, with no clear D. The CDR3 totals 13 residues. Germline assignment: CDR1 SSHAT and CDR2 FNYEAQ (reference sequence). CDR3 nucleotide sequence: TGTGCTAGCAGCCTGAATAACCAAGAGACCCAGTACTTC. It is translated as CASSLNNQETQYF.

The rearrangement links TRBV4-1 to TRBJ1-2; no definite D call. The CDR3 is 14 residues long. Trimming left V 1 base short and J 7 bases short, with 13 bases between. The germline gives CDR1 MGHRA, CDR2 YSYEKL. The DNA of the CDR3 is TGCGCCAGCAGCCAAGGGTCGAGGGCTGGTGGCTACACCTTC. This sequence encodes CASSQGSRAGGYTF.

This clonotype has a handful of counts. The chain has TRBV20-1 and TRBJ1-6; D is uncertain. V was pared by 3 bases and J by 6 bases, with 12 bases between. Germline lookup yields CDR1 DFQATT and CDR2 SNEGSKA (reference sequence). This CDR3 contains 14 residues. In nucleotides, the CDR3 is TGCAGTGCTAGGGCAACTGATAGTAATTCACCCCTCCACTTT. Its translation: CSARATDSNSPLHF.

The V and J genes are TRBV4-3 and TRBJ2-1; 12 bases align to TRBD1. Germline V gene sequence: CDR1 LGHNA, CDR2 YSLEER. The ends lost 0 bases at V and 9 bases at J; junction bases unmatched: 3. This CDR3 comprises 15 residues. The CDR3 spells CASSQDGTGGIEQFF. CDR3 DNA: TGCGCCAGCAGCCAAGACGGGACAGGGGGCATTGAGCAGTTCTTC.

The gene calls are TRBV18 and TRBJ2-7; 7 bases align to TRBD1. After removal of 6 bases from V and 2 bases from J, the junction contained 10 bases not matched to a gene. Germline lookup yields CDR1 KGHSH and CDR2 LQKENI. The CDR3 has 15 residues. CDR3 coding DNA: TGTGCCAGCTCTTTCGGGACAGCGGCCACCTACGAGCAGTACTTC. Translated, it gives CASSFGTAATYEQYF. The full variable domain, rest sourced from reference TRBV18 and TRBJ2-7, is NAGVMQNPRHLVRRRGQEARLRCSPMKGHSHVYWYRQLPEEGLKFMVYLQKENIIDESGMPKERFSAEFPKEGPSILRIQQVVRGDSAAYFCASSFGTAATYEQYFGPGTRLTVT.

The sample holds many counts of this clonotype. The CDR3 DNA follows: TGTGCCATCAGGGACAGGGAAGGTTATGGCTACACCTTC. This encodes CAIRDREGYGYTF. The genes are TRBV10-3 and TRBJ1-2, with TRBD1 identical over 8 bases. Germline-derived CDR1 and CDR2 are ENHRY and SYGVKD. Trimming at V came to 6 bases and at J to 5 bases, leaving 5 bases not matched to a gene. The CDR3 contains 13 residues.

This clonotype has only a few counts. This chain connects TRBV2 to TRBJ1-1; D is unclear. V shed 7 bases and J shed 1 base, with 10 bases lying between them. Germline V gene lookup returns CDR1 SNHLY and CDR2 FYNNEI. CDR3 length: 13 residues. As DNA, the CDR3 is TGTGCCAGCACCGAAGAGAGGAACACTGAAGCTTTCTTT. The encoded protein is CASTEERNTEAFF. The full variable domain, with the rest looked up from reference TRBV2 and TRBJ1-1, is EPEVTQTPSHQVTQMGQEVILRCVPISNHLYFYWYRQILGQKVEFLVSFYNNEISEKSEIFDDQFSVERPDGSNFTLKIRSTKLEDSAMYFCASTEERNTEAFFGQGTRLTVV.